The T cell receptor (beta chain) described here comes from a study of siplizumab effects on memory and regulatory T cells. Whole-study findings and limits: Siplizumab significantly reduced alloreactive sequences traceable to unstimulated CD4+ memory cells.

Trimming cost V 2 bases and J 7 bases, with 6 bases left between them. This CDR3 has 12 residues. CDR1 and CDR2 from the germline V gene are SGHTA and FQGTGA. A remark on this clone: Its cognate antigen is unknown.

Sequenced by immunoSEQ multiplex PCR; TCRdb stores in-frame clones only, minus some. The sample holds some 110,000 clones, approximately 93% seen once. The specimen sequenced was Tregs sorted from blood. The TCR sequence derives from a human donor in good health. The V gene is TRBV7-3, the J gene TRBJ2-1; weak D call: TRBD2 (5 bases). CDR3 amino acids: CASSLSGNEQFF. DNA for the CDR3: TGTGCCAGCAGCTTATCGGGGAATGAGCAGTTCTTC.